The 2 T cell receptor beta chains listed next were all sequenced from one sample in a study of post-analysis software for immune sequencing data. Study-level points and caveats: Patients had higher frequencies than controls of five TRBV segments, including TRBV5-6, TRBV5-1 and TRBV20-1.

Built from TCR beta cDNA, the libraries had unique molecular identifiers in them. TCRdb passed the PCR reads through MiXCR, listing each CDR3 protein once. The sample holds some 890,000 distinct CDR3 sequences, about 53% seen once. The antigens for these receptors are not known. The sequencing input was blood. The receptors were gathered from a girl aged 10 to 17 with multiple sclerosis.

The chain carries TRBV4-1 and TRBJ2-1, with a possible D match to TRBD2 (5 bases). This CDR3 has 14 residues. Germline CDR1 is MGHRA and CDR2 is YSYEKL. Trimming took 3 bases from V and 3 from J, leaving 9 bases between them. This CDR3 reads CASSQNAGYNEQFF. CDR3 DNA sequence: TGCGCCAGCAGCCAGAACGCGGGCTACAATGAGCAGTTCTTC.

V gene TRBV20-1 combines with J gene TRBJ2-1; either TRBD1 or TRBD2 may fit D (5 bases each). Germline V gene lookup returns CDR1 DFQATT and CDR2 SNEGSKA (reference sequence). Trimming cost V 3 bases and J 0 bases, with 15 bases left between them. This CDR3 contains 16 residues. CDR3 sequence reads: CSARDGGADSYNEQFF. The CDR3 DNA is TGCAGTGCTAGGGATGGGGGAGCGGACTCCTACAATGAGCAGTTCTTC.